The T cell receptor beta chain described here comes from a study of blood T cell repertoires in COVID-19. Study as a whole: The samples span acute and convalescent COVID-19 from the United States, Italy and Spain. In each case, the material was cDNA or gDNA derived from T cells, B-cell-depleted T cells, or PBMCs.

Germline CDR1 reads SEHNR; CDR2 reads FQNEAQ (reference sequence). The CDR3 is made up of 15 amino acids. Trimming cost V 5 bases and J 5 bases; bases outside gene matches: 12. Participant ages covered about 18 to 100 years across about 25 US areas. Symptom resolution, clearance, or two negative PCRs marked the recovered donors of Cohort 3. Sequencing was performed with immunoSEQ multiplex PCR; in TCRdb, only in-frame clones are kept and a portion is missing. There are about 310,000 clones in the sample; just under 90% occur only once, and roughly a tenth lies in the top ten. V and J are TRBV7-9 and TRBJ2-7, with TRBD1 matching 7 bases. The receptor was isolated from a woman under 40 who had recovered from COVID-19. The source material was PBMCs or T cells enriched from blood (not recorded which). The CDR3 sequence is CASSTSTGSLDEQYF. CDR3 bases: TGTGCCAGCAGCACCTCGACAGGGAGCTTGGACGAGCAGTACTTC.